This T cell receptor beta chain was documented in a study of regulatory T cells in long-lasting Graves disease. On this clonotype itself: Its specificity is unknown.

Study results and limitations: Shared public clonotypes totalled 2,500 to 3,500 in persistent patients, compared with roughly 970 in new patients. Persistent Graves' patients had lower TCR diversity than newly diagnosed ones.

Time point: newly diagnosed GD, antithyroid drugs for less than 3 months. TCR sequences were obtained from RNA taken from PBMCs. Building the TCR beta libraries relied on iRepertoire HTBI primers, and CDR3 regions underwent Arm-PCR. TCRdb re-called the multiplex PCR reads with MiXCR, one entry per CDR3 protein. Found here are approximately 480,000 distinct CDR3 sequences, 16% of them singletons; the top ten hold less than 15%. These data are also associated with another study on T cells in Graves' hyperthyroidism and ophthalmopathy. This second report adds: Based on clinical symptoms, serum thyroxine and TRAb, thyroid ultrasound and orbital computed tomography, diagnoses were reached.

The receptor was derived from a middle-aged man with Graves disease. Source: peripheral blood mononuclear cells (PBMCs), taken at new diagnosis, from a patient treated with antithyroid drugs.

The CDR3 DNA is TGTGCCAGCAGTTTACCCCCGTATGGCTACACCTTC. It is translated as CASSLPPYGYTF. The chain recombines TRBV28 with TRBJ1-2; unclear D gene. Between the trimmed V and J ends, which lost 2 bases and 5 bases, there was a span of 6 bases. The germline CDR1 and CDR2 sequences are MDHEN and SYDVKM. The CDR3 consists of 12 residues.